A selection of T cell receptor beta chains follows, all from one sample in a study of T cells after yellow fever vaccination. TCRdb ran MiXCR on the 5' RACE reads and lists one entry per CDR3 protein. The sample has a few hundred thousand distinct CDR3 sequences, approximately 6.8% seen once. The sample was CD4+ T cells sorted from PBMCs, taken on the day of the yellow fever booster vaccination. The receptors were sampled from a man younger than 45 who received the YFV17D yellow fever vaccine. Both conserved end residues are part of each CDR3. The order of the fields is D gene, clone size, V gene, J gene, CDR3 DNA, CDR3 protein. D genes are given only for firm matches. The size field is filled for only some rows; it gives once, few, many or a size class.

-	-	TRBV15	TRBJ2-1	TGTGCCACCAGCAGAGAACTGCAGGGGGGGAGCTCCTACAATGAGCAGTTCTTC	CATSRELQGGSSYNEQFF
TRBD2	-	TRBV7-9	TRBJ2-3	TGTGCCAGCAGCCGGGGACTAGCGGGATTCTCAGATACGCAGTATTTT	CASSRGLAGFSDTQYF
TRBD2	-	TRBV6-5	TRBJ2-2	TGTGCCAGCAGTTACCCGGCTAGCGGGAACGGGGAGCTGTTTTTT	CASSYPASGNGELFF
-	-	TRBV5-1	TRBJ2-1	TGCGCCAGCAGCACAAACAGGGTGTACAATGAGCAGTTCTTC	CASSTNRVYNEQFF
TRBD2	many	TRBV7-2	TRBJ2-1	TGTGCCAGCAGCCCGACTAGCGGGCACAACAATGAGCAGTTCTTC	CASSPTSGHNNEQFF
-	-	TRBV25-1	TRBJ2-5	TGTGCCAGCAGTGCAACGAGTTCGGTCGAGACCCAGTACTTC	CASSATSSVETQYF
TRBD2	few	TRBV6-5	TRBJ2-7	TGTGCCAGCACCACGAGGACTAGCGGGGGCTTCGGGTCCTACGAGCAGTACTTC	CASTTRTSGGFGSYEQYF
-	many	TRBV12-3/TRBV12-4	TRBJ2-5	TGTGCCAGCAGTTTAGAGCGGAGGGCCTTGGAGACCCAGTACTTC	CASSLERRALETQYF
-	-	TRBV20-1	TRBJ2-3	TGCAGTGCTATCCTCAACCCTGGAACAGATACGCAGTATTTT	CSAILNPGTDTQYF
TRBD2	few	TRBV5-6	TRBJ2-5	TGTGCCAGCAGCTTCGATCGGCTAGCGGGAATCCATGAGACCCAGTACTTC	CASSFDRLAGIHETQYF
TRBD2	few	TRBV29-1	TRBJ2-3	TGCAGCGTCGGGGGGGCCTCTAGCACAGATACGCAGTATTTT	CSVGGASSTDTQYF
-	many	TRBV7-8	TRBJ2-1	TGTGCCAGCAGCTTCTATGGCGGCAATGAGCAGTTCTTC	CASSFYGGNEQFF
-	many	TRBV12-3/TRBV12-4	TRBJ2-2	TGTGCCAGCACCACAATCTGGGGGGCCGGGAGCACCGGGGAGCTGTTTTTT	CASTTIWGAGSTGELFF
-	few	TRBV20-1	TRBJ2-3	TGCAGTGCAAACCGACCCCCAGGGACCGGGCCCACAGATACGCAGTATTTT	CSANRPPGTGPTDTQYF
-	-	TRBV27	TRBJ2-3	TGTGCCAGCAGGGTGGGCGGCACAGATACGCAGTATTTT	CASRVGGTDTQYF
TRBD2	-	TRBV5-1	TRBJ2-3	TGCGCCAGCAGCATAACCCCCTTCGCAGCGGGAAGGGGAGATACGCAGTATTTT	CASSITPFAAGRGDTQYF
TRBD1	many	TRBV5-1	TRBJ2-1	TGCGCCAGCAGCCTGGCCGGGACAGAGAAAAATGAGCAGTTCTTC	CASSLAGTEKNEQFF
-	-	TRBV7-2	TRBJ2-1	TGTGCCAGCACCCGGGTGACAAGCTCCTACAATGAGCAGTTCTTC	CASTRVTSSYNEQFF
-	many	TRBV5-1	TRBJ1-1	TGCGCCAGCAGCTCGCAGGGATGGGACACTGAAGCTTTCTTT	CASSSQGWDTEAFF
TRBD2	-	TRBV7-6	TRBJ2-7	TGTGCCAGCAGCTCCGGGGGGGGCGGCTACGAGCAGTACTTC	CASSSGGGGYEQYF
TRBD2	many	TRBV7-8	TRBJ2-5	TGTGCCAGCAGTTCGGGGGGGGAGACCCAGTACTTC	CASSSGGETQYF
TRBD2	many	TRBV4-2	TRBJ2-2	TGTGCCAGCAGCCAAGGCGGTCTAGCGGGAATCACCGGGGAGCTGTTTTTT	CASSQGGLAGITGELFF
-	many	TRBV12-3/TRBV12-4	TRBJ1-1	TGTGCCAGCAGTTTTGGACTGAACACTGAAGCTTTCTTT	CASSFGLNTEAFF
-	many	TRBV12-3/TRBV12-4	TRBJ2-6	TGTGCCAGCGCGGAAATCTCTGGGGCCAACGTCCTGACTTTC	CASAEISGANVLTF
-	few	TRBV7-2	TRBJ2-7	TGTGCCAGCAGCTTATCGGACGGTCTGGCCTACGAGCAGTACTTC	CASSLSDGLAYEQYF
-	many	TRBV9	TRBJ2-1	TGTGCCAGCAGCGGGACGCTAGGAAACGGTGAGCAGTTCTTC	CASSGTLGNGEQFF
TRBD2	-	TRBV5-6	TRBJ2-1	TGTGCCAGCAGCTTTCAGACTAGCGGGGTCACTTCCTACAATGAGCAGTTCTTC	CASSFQTSGVTSYNEQFF
TRBD1	-	TRBV2	TRBJ2-4	TGTGCCAGCAGTAAGGGACAGGGGGACGACATTCAGTACTTC	CASSKGQGDDIQYF
-	many	TRBV7-8	TRBJ2-7	TGTGCCAGCAGCTTAAAAATCCCGGCCTACGAGCAGTACTTC	CASSLKIPAYEQYF
-	-	TRBV6-5	TRBJ1-1	TGTGCCAGCAGAAGCGGGGGAGTAGCTTTCTTT	CASRSGGVAFF
TRBD1	few	TRBV24-1	TRBJ2-6	TGTGCCACCAGTGACCCACCGGGACAGGGGGCGTCTGGGGCCAACGTCCTGACTTTC	CATSDPPGQGASGANVLTF
-	few	TRBV12-3/TRBV12-4	TRBJ1-1	TGTGCCAGCAGTTTTGGGGAATTAGGGATGAACACTGAAGCTTTCTTT	CASSFGELGMNTEAFF
TRBD2	-	TRBV20-1	TRBJ2-1	TGCAGTGCTACCCGAACTAGCGGGAGGGGGTACAATGAGCAGTTCTTC	CSATRTSGRGYNEQFF
-	-	TRBV24-1	TRBJ2-3	TGTGCCACCAGTGAGGACAGCAACGGAGGCTGGACAGATACGCAGTATTTT	CATSEDSNGGWTDTQYF
-	many	TRBV6-2/TRBV6-3	TRBJ2-7	TGTGCCAGCAGTTACTCCCGGGCAGCTTCCTACGAGCAGTACTTC	CASSYSRAASYEQYF
-	many	TRBV5-1	TRBJ2-1	TGCGCCAGCAGCTTGGTTGTTAGCCATTACAATGAGCAGTTCTTC	CASSLVVSHYNEQFF
TRBD1	-	TRBV20-1	TRBJ2-1	TGCAGTGGATGGGGGAGGGACTCGTCGGGGGGACAGGGGCAGTTCTTC	CSGWGRDSSGGQGQFF
-	many	TRBV20-1	TRBJ2-1	TGCAGTGCTCCCCGTAGGAGCGGTTCGGGGAATGAGCAGTTCTTC	CSAPRRSGSGNEQFF
-	few	TRBV5-4	TRBJ2-2	TGTGCCAGCAGCCTTCGCGGAGGGAACACCGGGGAGCTGTTTTTT	CASSLRGGNTGELFF
-	many	TRBV7-2	TRBJ2-5	TGTGCCAGCAGCCGCTCGGCGCGAGAGACCCAGTACTTC	CASSRSARETQYF
-	-	TRBV11-2	TRBJ1-3	TGTGCCAGCAGCTGGAATCCCCTCAGGGGAGGGTCTGGAAACACCATATATTTT	CASSWNPLRGGSGNTIYF
TRBD2	-	TRBV20-1	TRBJ2-1	TGCAGTGCTAGGGGTGGGGTTGCAGCGGGGAATGAGCAGTTCTTC	CSARGGVAAGNEQFF
TRBD2	few	TRBV19	TRBJ2-1	TGTGCCAGTAAGACTAGCGGGATTAATGAGCAGTTCTTC	CASKTSGINEQFF
-	few	TRBV7-9	TRBJ2-7	TGTGCCAGCAGCTTAGACCAGCGGTCCCGGTGGAGCTTC	CASSLDQRSRWSF
-	few	TRBV10-1	TRBJ2-4	TGCGCCAGCAGTGAGGGGACCCGCCAAAACATTCAGTACTTC	CASSEGTRQNIQYF